The clone carrying this T cell receptor beta chain was seen ten or more times. This record belongs to a study of T-cell reconstitution after alpha-beta-depleted transplantation in children. Unique molecular identifiers were used in preparing the TCRbeta library. TCRdb fed the PCR reads into MiXCR, producing one record per CDR3 protein. Among a few hundred thousand distinct CDR3 sequences listed, around 10% were seen once. This CDR3 is 14 amino acids long. Germline CDR1 reads SQVTM; CDR2 reads ANQGSEA. The V gene end was trimmed by 5 bases and the J gene end by 6 bases; junction bases not matched to a gene: 8.

This sequence joins TRBV29-1 and TRBJ2-3, with 10 bases lining up with TRBD2. The sequenced sample was PBMCs, obtained before TCRalphabeta/CD19-depleted stem cell transplant. This clonotype originated in a boy under two years old with acute myeloid leukemia, due to receive a stem cell transplant. CDR3 coding DNA: TGCAGCGTTTCTGCTAGCGGGAGCCCCGATACGCAGTATTTT. Amino acid sequence: CSVSASGSPDTQYF.